These 7 T cell receptor beta chains share one sample of origin, sequenced in a study of cytomegalovirus exposure and HLA in healthy donors. Libraries were prepared by immunoSEQ multiplex PCR; TCRdb keeps only in-frame clonotypes and omits some of them. The sample includes 150,000 or so clones, around 83% seen only once; the top ten take 2.1%. The sample comprised PBMCs. These receptors were obtained from a human donor in good health.

The chain links TRBV29-1 to TRBJ2-5, with 7 bases fitting TRBD2. The length of the CDR3 is 14 residues. V shed 5 bases and J 4 bases; nucleotides not matched to a gene: 10. Germline CDR1 reads SQVTM; CDR2 reads ANQGSEA. CDR3 in DNA: TGCAGCGTTAACTGGGGGGGGACGGGAGAGACCCAGTACTTC. The encoded protein is CSVNWGGTGETQYF.

The gene calls are TRBV28 and TRBJ2-7, with 7 bases fitting TRBD2. V lost 8 bases and J lost 1; bases outside the gene matches: 5. CDR3 length equals 13 residues. CDR1 is MDHEN, CDR2 SYDVKM, per germline. This chain's CDR3 is CASGEGGSYEQYF. In DNA, the CDR3 is TGTGCCAGCGGTGAGGGAGGGTCCTACGAGCAGTACTTC.

The rearrangement links TRBV4-2 to TRBJ2-7; 9 bases fit TRBD2. V was clipped by 2 bases and J by 7 bases; unmatched bases: 12. The CDR3 runs 16 residues. CDR1 and CDR2 from the germline V gene are LGHNA and YNFKEQ. The CDR3 DNA is TGTGCCAGCAGCCAATTAAGGCTAGCGGGACTTAAAGAGCAGTACTTC. It translates to CASSQLRLAGLKEQYF.

This chain links TRBV29-1 with TRBJ2-1, with TRBD2 matching 12 bases. The germline CDR1 and CDR2 sequences are SQVTM and ANQGSEA. The CDR3 length is 15 residues. V lost 6 bases and J lost 7; bases outside the gene matches: 10. Here the CDR3 reads CSVKNRLAGENEQFF. The CDR3 DNA follows: TGCAGCGTAAAAAACCGACTAGCGGGGGAAAATGAGCAGTTCTTC.

V usage is TRBV27 and J usage is TRBJ1-1, with 8 positions matching TRBD1. Germline V CDR1 and CDR2: MNHEY, SMNVEV (reference sequence). CDR3 length: 12 residues. V trimming: 6 bases; J trimming: 7 bases; junction bases outside the gene matches: 4. Here the CDR3 reads CASSRQGLEAFF. CDR3 sequence (DNA): TGTGCCAGCAGCAGACAGGGGCTTGAAGCTTTCTTT.

The J gene is TRBJ2-2, the V gene TRBV27; maybe TRBD2 (5 bases). This CDR3 has 16 amino acids. Germline CDR1 is MNHEY and CDR2 is SMNVEV (reference sequence). V lost 7 bases and J lost 3, with 18 bases in between. The CDR3 region is CASIPAGRLYTGELFF. CDR3 sequence (DNA): TGTGCCAGCATACCCGCGGGCCGACTATACACCGGGGAGCTGTTTTTT.

The chain has TRBV29-1 and TRBJ2-2; no clear D. The germline V gene encodes CDR1 SQVTM and CDR2 ANQGSEA. This CDR3 contains 11 residues. Trimming cost V 5 bases and J 6 bases, with 7 bases left between them. The CDR3 DNA follows: TGCAGCGTTCGTCAGTCCGGGGAGCTGTTTTTT. As protein: CSVRQSGELFF.